This T cell receptor (beta chain) was identified during a study of T-cell memory formation after mild COVID-19. MiXCR, applied by TCRdb to the 5' RACE reads, yields one record per CDR3 protein. The table records hundreds of thousands of distinct CDR3 sequences, about 22% of them present only once. V lost 5 bases and J lost 2, with 8 bases in between. The CDR3 runs to 13 residues. The germline V gene encodes CDR1 KGHDR and CDR2 SFDVKD. This sequence was found in an adult woman who had mild COVID-19 (a few samples of this study predate the infection). Cell type and time point are not known. Specimen: PBMCs or a T cell subset sorted from them (not recorded which). The rearrangement uses TRBV24-1 and TRBJ2-5; tentative D call: TRBD2 (5 bases). The CDR3: CATSGSGQETQYF. CDR3 bases: TGTGCCACCAGTGGCTCGGGGCAAGAGACCCAGTACTTC.